Below are 7 T cell receptor beta chains sequenced from a single sample in a study of blood T cell repertoires in COVID-19. Repertoires were generated with immunoSEQ multiplex PCR, while TCRdb's copy carries only in-frame clones and drops some. The data contain a few hundred thousand clones, around 85% of them singletons. The sequencing sample was made of PBMCs or T cells enriched from blood (not recorded which). Receptors originate from a man aged 25-45 years who had recovered from COVID-19.

As concerns this clone: Other DNA variants within this sample encode the same CDR3. The J gene is TRBJ2-7, the V gene TRBV15; 9 nucleotides agree with TRBD1. V was pared by 3 bases and J by 3 bases, with 3 bases of the junction left unmatched. Germline-derived CDR1 and CDR2 are LNHNV and YYDKDF (reference sequence). The CDR3 is 14 amino acids. The CDR3 sequence: CATSRDRGRYEQYF. The CDR3 nucleotides read TGTGCCACCAGCAGGGACAGGGGACGCTACGAGCAGTACTTC. The full variable domain, in which reference TRBV15 and TRBJ2-7 provide the parts outside the CDR3, is DAMVIQNPRYQVTQFGKPVTLSCSQTLNHNVMYWYQQKSSQAPKLLFHYYDKDFNNEADTPDNFQSRRPNTSFCFLDIRSPGLGDTAMYLCATSRDRGRYEQYFGPGTRLTVT.

The rearrangement links TRBV11-3 to TRBJ2-2; D unresolved. The CDR3 consists of 14 residues. Germline V gives CDR1 SGHNT, CDR2 YENEEA. V was shortened by 0 bases and J by 2 bases, with 4 bases between the two germline ends. The CDR3 DNA reads as TGTGCCAGCAGCTTAGATCTAAACACCGGGGAGCTGTTTTTT. It encodes CASSLDLNTGELFF.

A few counts support this clone. The chain employs TRBV27 and TRBJ1-2; D may be TRBD1 (6 bases). This CDR3 comprises 16 residues. V dropped 5 bases and J dropped 7 bases, with 23 bases sitting between them. CDR1 and CDR2 from the germline V gene are MNHEY and SMNVEV (reference sequence). CDR3 in DNA: TGTGCCAGCAGTGGTATGAGGCAGGGGTACCTTTCTGGCTACACCTTC. This sequence encodes CASSGMRQGYLSGYTF.

This clone has only one observation. The chain recombines TRBV5-5 with TRBJ2-7; a possible D gene is TRBD2 (7 bases). This CDR3 spans 19 amino acids. Trimming left V 4 bases short and J 4 bases short, with 30 bases between. The germline V gene encodes CDR1 SGHKS and CDR2 YYEKEE (reference sequence). Written as DNA, the CDR3 is TGTGCCAGCAGCACCCCGGAAGGGAGCCGGGGGGCCCCAGGGTACGAGCAGTACTTC. Translation: CASSTPEGSRGAPGYEQYF.

J is TRBJ2-1 and V is TRBV12-3 or TRBV12-4, with D unclear. The CDR3 length is 13 residues. The V gene lost 6 bases and the J gene lost 2 bases, with 8 bases spanning the gap. CDR3 amino acids: CASRADTYNEQFF. CDR3 nucleotide sequence: TGTGCCAGCAGGGCAGATACCTACAATGAGCAGTTCTTC.

The CDR3 here is CAWKATGGLNEQFF. Written as DNA, the CDR3 is TGTGCCTGGAAGGCGACAGGGGGCCTGAATGAGCAGTTCTTC. The chain employs TRBV30 and TRBJ2-1, with 10 bases lining up with TRBD1. V was pared by 4 bases and J by 7 bases, with 7 bases of the junction left unmatched. This CDR3 is 14 amino acids long. Germline V gives CDR1 GTSNPN, CDR2 SVGIG (reference sequence).

The chain joins TRBV5-1 to TRBJ1-1; D is uncertain. Germline lookup yields CDR1 SGHRS and CDR2 YFSETQ. Trimming took 10 bases from V and 0 from J, leaving 4 bases between them. The CDR3 contains 10 residues. The chain's CDR3 is CASLNTEAFF. CDR3 in DNA: TGCGCCTCGTTGAACACTGAAGCTTTCTTT.